Detailed here is one TCR beta chain. This sample is drawn from a study of blood T cells in healthy people across ages. After removal of 1 base from V and 5 bases from J, the junction contained 9 bases not matched to a gene. Germline V gives CDR1 SEHNR, CDR2 FQNEAQ (reference sequence). The length of the CDR3 is 17 residues. A second PCR, run for roughly 7 to 11 cycles, used a sample-barcoded 5' primer plus a J-beta primer mix. Using its own MiXCR run on the 5' RACE reads, TCRdb lists one record per CDR3 protein. The sample carries 1.6 million or so distinct CDR3 sequences, around 35% recorded once. Sequencing was carried out using blood. This TCR came from a young woman in good health. The chain combines TRBV7-9 with TRBJ2-5, with 11 bases aligning to TRBD1. CDR3 region: CASSLGLGQGAWETQYF. DNA for the CDR3: TGTGCCAGCAGCTTAGGACTTGGACAGGGGGCGTGGGAGACCCAGTACTTC.